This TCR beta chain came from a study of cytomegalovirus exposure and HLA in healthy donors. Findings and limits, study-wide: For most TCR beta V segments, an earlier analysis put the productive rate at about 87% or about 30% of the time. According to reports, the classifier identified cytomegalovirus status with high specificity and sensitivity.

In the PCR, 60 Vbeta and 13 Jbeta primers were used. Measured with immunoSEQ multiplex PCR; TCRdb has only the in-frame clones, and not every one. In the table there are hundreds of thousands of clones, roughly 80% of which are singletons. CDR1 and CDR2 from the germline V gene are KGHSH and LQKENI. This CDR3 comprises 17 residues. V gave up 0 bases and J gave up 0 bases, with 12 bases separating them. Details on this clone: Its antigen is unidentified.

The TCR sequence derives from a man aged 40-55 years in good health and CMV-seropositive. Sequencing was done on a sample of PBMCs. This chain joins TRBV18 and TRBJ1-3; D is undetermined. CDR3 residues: CASSPPRQSISGNTIYF. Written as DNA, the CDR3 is TGTGCCAGCTCACCACCGCGGCAGTCGATCTCTGGAAACACCATATATTTT.